This TCR beta chain was obtained from a study of blood T cell repertoires in COVID-19. Study overall: The analysed material was cDNA or gDNA that came from T cells, B-cell-depleted T cells, or PBMCs.

As processed by the authors: Estimation of nucleated cell counts was performed using reference gene primer amplification. The method was immunoSEQ multiplex PCR; TCRdb's version includes in-frame clones alone and lacks a portion of them. The V and J calls and clone size are taken from that table; D and trimming were inferred from the DNA. The repertoire holds 220,000 or so clones, 80% to 85% seen once, with around 6.5% in the top ten. Membership in each cohort depended on participant-reported clinical history. Resolution of symptoms, clearance, or two negative PCRs was present in recovered Cohort 3 donors. V was shortened by 2 bases and J by 8 bases, with 10 bases between the two germline ends. The V gene's germline CDR1 is SNHLY and CDR2 FYNNEI. CDR3 length: 13 amino acids.

The sample consisted of PBMCs or T cells enriched from blood (not recorded which). The J gene is TRBJ1-3, the V gene TRBV2; no definite D call. This receptor was identified in a woman in her thirties or forties who had recovered from COVID-19. The CDR3 here is CASSETGWDTIYF. The CDR3 DNA sequence: TGTGCCAGCAGTGAAACGGGGTGGGACACCATATATTTT.